This T cell receptor beta chain was sequenced during a study of CD8+ T cells in alopecia areata. As for the study in general: Treated patients received oral tofacitinib, 5 to 10 mg twice daily.

The authors sorted CD4+ and CD8+ T cells from PBMCs. Extracted from the samples, RNA was reverse transcribed into cDNA to serve as the sequencing template. The assay was immunoSEQ multiplex PCR, and TCRdb's table has in-frame clones only and misses some. Of hundreds of thousands of clones in the sample, 67% are singletons; the top ten hold 0.95% to 1.5%. CDR3 length: 15 amino acids. V shed 6 bases and J 5 bases; nucleotides not matched to a gene: 8. Germline values: CDR1 KGHSH, CDR2 LQKENI. General study points: Affected scalp, especially in alopecia totalis/universalis, had a higher clonality than normal scalp did.

Note on this clone: As yet, its antigen is unknown.

The TCR originated in a human donor with alopecia areata. The chain employs TRBV18 and TRBJ1-5; 9 bases match TRBD1. The sequencing used CD4+ T cells sorted from blood, collected at week 0. The CDR3 coding sequence is TGTGCCAGCTCCGCCGGGACAGGGAAGGATCAGCCCCAGCATTTT. Its translation is CASSAGTGKDQPQHF. The complete variable domain, with remaining parts taken from reference TRBV18 and TRBJ1-5, reads NAGVMQNPRHLVRRRGQEARLRCSPMKGHSHVYWYRQLPEEGLKFMVYLQKENIIDESGMPKERFSAEFPKEGPSILRIQQVVRGDSAAYFCASSAGTGKDQPQHFGDGTRLSIL.